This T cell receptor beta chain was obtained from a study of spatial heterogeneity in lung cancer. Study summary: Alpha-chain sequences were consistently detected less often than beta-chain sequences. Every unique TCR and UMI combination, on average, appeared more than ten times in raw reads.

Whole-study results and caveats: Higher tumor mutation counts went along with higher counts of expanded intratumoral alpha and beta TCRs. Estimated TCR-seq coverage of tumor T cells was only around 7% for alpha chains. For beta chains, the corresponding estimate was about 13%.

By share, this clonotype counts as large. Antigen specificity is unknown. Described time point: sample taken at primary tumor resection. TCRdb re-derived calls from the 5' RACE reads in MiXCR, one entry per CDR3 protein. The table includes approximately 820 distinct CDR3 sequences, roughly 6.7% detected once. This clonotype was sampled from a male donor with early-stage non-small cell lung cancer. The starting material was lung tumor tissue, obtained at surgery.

CDR3 bases: TGCAGTGCTAGAGATTCCGCTAGCGGGGAACAAGAGACCCAGTACTTC. As protein: CSARDSASGEQETQYF. The V and J genes are TRBV20-1 and TRBJ2-5; TRBD2 aligns across 9 bases. Per the germline V gene, CDR1 is DFQATT and CDR2 is SNEGSKA (reference sequence). CDR3 length: 16 amino acids. V was clipped by 0 bases and J by 2 bases; unmatched bases: 7.